The text below deals with one T cell receptor (beta chain). The V gene's germline CDR1 is LGHNA and CDR2 YSLEER. This CDR3 region has 16 residues. V shed 0 bases and J shed 7 bases, with 15 bases lying between them. Repertoires were generated with immunoSEQ multiplex PCR, while TCRdb's copy carries only in-frame clones and drops some. The data hold 450,000 to 650,000 clones, with around 76% observed a single time. The source of the sample is a study of shared clonotypes between healthy human individuals. This chain joins TRBV4-3 and TRBJ1-4; no clear D gene. Input material: PBMCs. The receptor was derived from a woman in her thirties or forties in good health. Some clones in this sample may be carry-over from other donors' samples. CDR3 region: CASSQDLGARGEKLFF. Written as DNA, the CDR3 is TGCGCCAGCAGCCAAGATTTAGGAGCCCGGGGTGAAAAACTGTTTTTT.